This T cell receptor beta chain was sequenced for a study of T cell repertoires in cytomegalovirus infection. One entry per CDR3 protein results from TCRdb running MiXCR on the reads. The table records fewer than 350,000 distinct CDR3 sequences, 9.5% of them present only once. This clonotype was recorded at least ten times. Germline-derived CDR1 and CDR2 are SGHTA and FQGNSA. V gave up 2 bases and J gave up 9 bases, with 11 bases separating them. CDR3 size: 12 residues. The sequence derives from a human donor in good health (CMV status not recorded). Some clones in this sample may be carry-over from other donors' samples. The sequencing sample was made of PBMCs. The V call is TRBV7-2, the J call TRBJ2-7; D is possibly TRBD1 or TRBD2 (6 bases each). The CDR3 reads CASSLRGDGQYF. Written as DNA, the CDR3 is TGTGCCAGCAGCTTAAGGGGGGACGGGCAGTACTTC.